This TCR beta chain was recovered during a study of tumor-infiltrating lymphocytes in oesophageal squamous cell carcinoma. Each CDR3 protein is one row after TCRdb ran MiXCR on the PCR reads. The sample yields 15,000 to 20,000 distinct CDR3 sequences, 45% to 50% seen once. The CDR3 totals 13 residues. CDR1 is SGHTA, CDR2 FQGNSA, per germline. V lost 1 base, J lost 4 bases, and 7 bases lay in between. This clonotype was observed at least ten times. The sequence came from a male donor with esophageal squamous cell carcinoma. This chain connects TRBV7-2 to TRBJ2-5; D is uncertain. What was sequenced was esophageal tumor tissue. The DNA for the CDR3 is TGTGCCAGCAGCTTAGGGGTCGGAGAGACCCAGTACTTC. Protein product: CASSLGVGETQYF.